These 27 T cell receptor beta chains share one sample of origin, sequenced in a study of T cell changes during pregnancy in multiple sclerosis. Profiled with immunoSEQ multiplex PCR; TCRdb holds only in-frame clones, not every one. Of fewer than 90,000 clones in the sample, around 93% were seen once. Sequenced material: peripheral blood, taken in the third trimester of pregnancy. Receptor source: a female donor in good health, enrolled as a control in a pregnancy study.

The chain couples TRBV2 to TRBJ1-1; tentative D call: TRBD1 (5 bases). CDR1 is SNHLY, CDR2 FYNNEI, per germline. The V end was cut by 4 bases, the J end by 4 bases, with 16 bases between. This CDR3 contains 15 residues. The CDR3 DNA sequence: TGTGCCAGCAGTGCGGGCAGGGCGAGTGTCACTGAAGCTTTCTTT. Translating it yields CASSAGRASVTEAFF.

The chain has TRBV28 and TRBJ2-7, with TRBD1 matching 8 bases. The CDR3 runs to 16 residues. Germline CDR1 reads MDHEN; CDR2 reads SYDVKM. V gave up 5 bases and J gave up 0 bases; unmatched junction bases: 9. CDR3 DNA sequence: TGTGCCAGCAGTGTCACAGGGGGTTTTAGCTCCTACGAGCAGTACTTC. Its translation is CASSVTGGFSSYEQYF. The whole variable domain, remainder taken from reference TRBV28 and TRBJ2-7, is DVKVTQSSRYLVKRTGEKVFLECVQDMDHENMFWYRQDPGLGLRLIYFSYDVKMKEKGDIPEGYSVSREKKERFSLILESASTNQTSMYLCASSVTGGFSSYEQYFGPGTRLTVT.

The chain joins TRBV27 to TRBJ2-1; 7 bases are shared with TRBD2. The germline V gene has CDR1 MNHEY and CDR2 SMNVEV (reference sequence). V trimming: 6 bases; J trimming: 0 bases; junction bases outside the gene matches: 8. This CDR3 region has 16 residues. CDR3 amino acids: CASSSMAGVSYNEQFF. CDR3 DNA: TGTGCCAGCAGCTCGATGGCGGGGGTCTCCTACAATGAGCAGTTCTTC.

The CDR3 loop is CASSLFPQGAQSGRAQYF. The CDR3 region has the DNA TGCGCCAGCAGCTTGTTCCCACAGGGGGCGCAGAGCGGGAGGGCGCAGTATTTT. The chain is built from TRBV5-1 and TRBJ2-3; D is possibly TRBD2 (10 bases). The V and J ends lost 1 base and 10 bases respectively, with 28 bases between them. The CDR3 is made up of 18 amino acids. Germline V gives CDR1 SGHRS, CDR2 YFSETQ.

This clone has just one count. The rearrangement links TRBV5-1 to TRBJ2-5; 7 bases agree with TRBD2. The V segment lost 5 bases and the J segment 1 base; nucleotides outside the gene matches: 5. The CDR3 is 14 amino acids. Germline CDR1 and CDR2: SGHRS and YFSETQ. This CDR3 reads CASRETGGQETQYF. The DNA for the CDR3 is TGCGCCAGCAGAGAGACGGGAGGCCAAGAGACCCAGTACTTC.

This sequence joins TRBV19 and TRBJ1-5; maybe TRBD1 (6 bases). V was pared by 10 bases and J by 3 bases, with 19 bases between. This CDR3 has 15 amino acids. CDR1 is LNHDA and CDR2 is SQIVND in the germline V gene (reference sequence). CDR3 coding DNA: TGTGCCACTAACTGGGACACTTATAACAATCAGCCCCAGCATTTT. Its protein product is CATNWDTYNNQPQHF. Based on the CDR3 plus reference TRBV19 and TRBJ1-5, the full variable domain is DGGITQSPKYLFRKEGQNVTLSCEQNLNHDAMYWYRQDPGQGLRLIYYSQIVNDFQKGDIAEGYSVSREKKESFPLTVTSAQKNPTAFYLCATNWDTYNNQPQHFGDGTRLSIL.

The V gene is TRBV20-1, the J gene TRBJ1-1, with a weak D call TRBD1 (6 bases). Germline values: CDR1 DFQATT, CDR2 SNEGSKA (reference sequence). V lost 3 bases to trimming and J lost 11 bases, with 13 bases between them. The CDR3 has 11 amino acids. As DNA, the CDR3 is TGCAGTGCTAGTAGGGGGGGTGGTGCTTTCTTT. Its translation: CSASRGGGAFF.

The chain recombines TRBV7-2 with TRBJ2-2; 13 bases map to TRBD2. The CDR3 consists of 17 residues. Germline trimming cut 5 bases from V and 0 bases from J; bases unmatched to any gene: 3. Germline assignment: CDR1 SGHTA and CDR2 FQGNSA. The CDR3 region has the DNA TGTGCCAGCAGCACTGGGACTAGCGGGACGAACACCGGGGAGCTGTTTTTT. Amino acids: CASSTGTSGTNTGELFF.

The chain has TRBV7-2 and TRBJ2-7; perhaps TRBD2 as D (6 bases). The germline V gene has CDR1 SGHTA and CDR2 FQGNSA. The length of the CDR3 is 15 residues. V was shortened by 6 bases and J by 1 base, with 16 bases between the two germline ends. This CDR3 is CASRVGVGGSYEQYF. In DNA form, the CDR3 reads TGTGCCAGCAGGGTGGGTGTCGGAGGGTCCTACGAGCAGTACTTC. Full variable domain (rest looked up from reference TRBV7-2 and TRBJ2-7): GAGVSQSPSNKVTEKGKDVELRCDPISGHTALYWYRQSLGQGLEFLIYFQGNSAPDKSGLPSDRFSAERTGGSVSTLTIQRTQQEDSAVYLCASRVGVGGSYEQYFGPGTRLTVT.

This clone was counted only a few times. This chain joins TRBV4-1 and TRBJ1-5; TRBD1 is a possible D gene (5 bases). The ends were cut back, 1 base at V and 5 bases at J, with 12 bases in the middle. CDR3 length: 15 residues. In germline, CDR1 is MGHRA, CDR2 YSYEKL. CDR3 protein: CASSQGPTAYQPQHF. CDR3 DNA: TGCGCCAGCAGCCAAGGCCCGACAGCTTATCAGCCCCAGCATTTT.

V gene TRBV7-8 combines with J gene TRBJ2-3; 13 bases map to TRBD2. The ends lost 3 bases at V and 6 bases at J; junction bases unmatched: 6. The CDR3 runs 16 residues. The germline CDR1 and CDR2 sequences are SGHVS and FQNEAQ. In DNA form, the CDR3 reads TGTGCCAGCAGCTTGGGGACTAGCGGGAATAGGGATACGCAGTATTTT. Translated: CASSLGTSGNRDTQYF.

The chain combines TRBV7-2 with TRBJ2-7; 9 positions match TRBD1. Trimming cost V 5 bases and J 7 bases; bases outside gene matches: 18. CDR3 length equals 17 residues. Per the germline V gene, CDR1 is SGHTA and CDR2 is FQGNSA. The CDR3 here is CASSPSGTGPLYVEQYF. The CDR3 nucleotides are TGTGCCAGCAGCCCCTCCGGGACAGGGCCGCTCTACGTAGAGCAGTACTTC.

The chain carries TRBV13 and TRBJ2-5, with a possible D match to TRBD2 (5 bases). The CDR3 has 13 amino acids. Trimming stripped 6 bases from V and 5 bases from J, with 13 bases between. Germline V gene data show CDR1 as PRHDT and CDR2 as FYEKMQ (reference sequence). For the CDR3, the DNA is TGTGCCAGCAGTATAGGGAGTCTGGAGACCCAGTACTTC. Its protein is CASSIGSLETQYF.

The chain has TRBV7-6 and TRBJ2-1; 8 positions match TRBD2. This CDR3 has 14 amino acids. V gave up 1 base and J gave up 11 bases; unmatched junction bases: 7. Germline V gene sequence: CDR1 SGHVS, CDR2 FNYEAQ. CDR3 sequence (DNA): TGTGCCAGCAGCTTAGAGTTGGCTAGCGGGCAGCAGTTCTTC. It specifies CASSLELASGQQFF.

This chain joins TRBV5-6 and TRBJ2-4; TRBD1 might be the D (5 bases). The V gene's germline CDR1 is SGHDT and CDR2 YYEEEE. The CDR3 loop spans 14 amino acids. Trimming removed 1 base at V and 7 bases at J, with 12 bases between. The CDR3 DNA is TGTGCCAGCAGCTTGATATTTCAGGGTAACATTCAGTACTTC. Protein: CASSLIFQGNIQYF. Full variable domain (rest looked up from reference TRBV5-6 and TRBJ2-4): DAGVTQSPTHLIKTRGQQVTLRCSPKSGHDTVSWYQQALGQGPQFIFQYYEEEERQRGNFPDRFSGHQFPNYSSELNVNALLLGDSALYLCASSLIFQGNIQYFGAGTRLSVL.

The CDR3 is CASSSRTSGSWTGELFF. The CDR3 nucleotides are TGTGCCAGCAGCTCTCGGACTAGCGGGAGTTGGACCGGGGAGCTGTTTTTT. The V and J genes are TRBV7-2 and TRBJ2-2; 13 positions match TRBD2. Germline CDR1 and CDR2: SGHTA and FQGNSA. The length of the CDR3 is 17 residues. With V trimmed by 4 bases and J by 5 bases, 7 bases remained unmatched.

V is TRBV7-9 and J is TRBJ2-2; possible D gene TRBD1, 5 bases. Trimming pared 2 bases from V and 0 bases from J, leaving 10 bases between. CDR1 is SEHNR, CDR2 FQNEAQ, per germline (reference sequence). The CDR3 is 16 residues long. CDR3 loop: CASSLKQAANTGELFF. CDR3 coding DNA: TGTGCCAGCAGCTTAAAACAGGCTGCGAACACCGGGGAGCTGTTTTTT. Combining the CDR3 with reference TRBV7-9 and TRBJ2-2 gives the whole variable domain DTGVSQNPRHKITKRGQNVTFRCDPISEHNRLYWYRQTLGQGPEFLTYFQNEAQLEKSRLLSDRFSAERPKGSFSTLEIQRTEQGDSAMYLCASSLKQAANTGELFFGEGSRLTVL.

The rearrangement uses TRBV28 and TRBJ2-3, with D tentatively TRBD2 (6 bases). The CDR3 is 16 amino acids. Germline V gives CDR1 MDHEN, CDR2 SYDVKM. Trimming took off 2 bases at V and 5 bases at J, with 17 bases between the two ends. CDR3 in DNA: TGTGCCAGCAGTTTAATGGGAGGACCGAGGCGAGATACGCAGTATTTT. This translates into CASSLMGGPRRDTQYF.

This clone is a singleton in its sample. The rearrangement uses TRBV11-2 and TRBJ2-3; TRBD1 matches at 7 bases. Germline CDR1 and CDR2: SGHAT and FQNNGV. The CDR3 sequence is 15 residues long. The ends lost 1 base at V and 3 bases at J; junction bases unmatched: 4. The CDR3 bases are TGTGCCAGCAGCTTAGGGACAGGTGAAACAGATACGCAGTATTTT. Translated: CASSLGTGETDTQYF.

The chain uses TRBV28 and TRBJ1-5; TRBD1 matches at 9 bases. The germline gives CDR1 MDHEN, CDR2 SYDVKM. J lost 6 bases, V lost 5 bases, and 5 bases had no gene match. The CDR3 is 14 amino acids. The CDR3 nucleotides read TGTGCCAGCAGTCTACAGGGGGCGCTTCAGCCCCAGCATTTT. It specifies CASSLQGALQPQHF.

This clone appeared a few times. The chain combines TRBV30 with TRBJ2-5; 10 nucleotides line up with TRBD2. V lost 8 bases to trimming and J lost 3 bases; unmatched junction nucleotides: 6. The CDR3 spans 13 residues. CDR1 and CDR2 from the germline V gene are GTSNPN and SVGIG (reference sequence). CDR3 nucleotide sequence: TGTGCCAGCGGACTAGCGGATAAAGAGACCCAGTACTTC. Residues: CASGLADKETQYF.

As concerns this clone: A read error may account for a junction end that differs from germline. The V call is TRBV6-5, the J call TRBJ2-7, with TRBD1 matching over 10 bases. Germline V lookup: CDR1 MNHEY, CDR2 SVGAGI. CDR3 length: 14 amino acids. CDR3 amino acids: CASSRGQGAYEQYF. As DNA, the CDR3 is TGCGCCAGCAGTCGCGGACAGGGGGCCTACGAGCAGTACTTC.

The V call is TRBV4-1, the J call TRBJ2-1, with 8 bases identical to TRBD2. Per germline, CDR1 MGHRA and CDR2 YSYEKL. V gave up 4 bases and J gave up 10 bases; unmatched junction bases: 6. CDR3 length equals 13 residues. The CDR3 is CASSRGLAKEQFF. DNA of the CDR3: TGCGCCAGCAGCCGCGGACTAGCTAAAGAGCAGTTCTTC.

V gene TRBV7-2 combines with J gene TRBJ1-1; 10 bases are a match to TRBD1. The CDR3 has 17 amino acids. V was pared by 1 base and J by 7 bases, with 12 bases of the junction left unmatched. The germline V gene encodes CDR1 SGHTA and CDR2 FQGNSA. The CDR3 sequence: CASSLGPGQGYDGEAFF. The CDR3 DNA sequence: TGTGCCAGCAGCTTAGGCCCGGGACAGGGGTATGATGGTGAAGCTTTCTTT.

The gene calls are TRBV5-6 and TRBJ2-1, with no clear D. Trimming took 0 bases from V and 5 from J, leaving 3 bases between them. In germline, CDR1 is SGHDT, CDR2 YYEEEE. The CDR3 totals 12 residues. The CDR3 sequence is CASSLVNNEQFF. CDR3 DNA: TGTGCCAGCAGCTTGGTCAACAATGAGCAGTTCTTC.

V is TRBV28 and J is TRBJ2-3, with TRBD2 as a possible D gene (5 bases). CDR3 length: 14 residues. The germline V gene has CDR1 MDHEN and CDR2 SYDVKM. V was shortened by 6 bases and J by 4 bases, with 14 bases between the two germline ends. As DNA, the CDR3 is TGTGCCAGCAGGCTCGGGATTTCCGCAGATACGCAGTATTTT. Translated, it gives CASRLGISADTQYF.

The chain is built from TRBV5-1 and TRBJ1-1, with D perhaps TRBD1 (5 bases). Germline CDR1 SGHRS, CDR2 YFSETQ. V was trimmed by 0 bases and J by 0 bases, leaving 15 bases between them. CDR3 size: 17 residues. The CDR3 coding sequence is TGCGCCAGCAGCTTGGCATTGAGGCAGGGTCTGAACACTGAAGCTTTCTTT. Amino acid sequence: CASSLALRQGLNTEAFF.